One sample yielded the 24 T cell receptor beta chains listed below, sequenced in a study of T cell changes during pregnancy in multiple sclerosis. TCRdb's copy holds only in-frame clones and misses some; the assay was immunoSEQ multiplex PCR. The top ten clones hold 4% to 6% of a sample with 35,000 to 50,000 clones, approximately 87% of them seen once. The sequencing here drew on peripheral blood, taken in the second trimester of pregnancy. Source of these receptors: a female donor in good health, enrolled as a control in a pregnancy study.

The chain employs TRBV10-3 and TRBJ2-7; 7 nucleotides align to TRBD2. In germline, CDR1 is ENHRY, CDR2 SYGVKD. The CDR3 contains 15 residues. Trimming took 8 bases from V and 2 from J; bases not matched to a gene: 12. CDR3 in DNA: TGTGCCATCCGTGGGGGGGGACCGAAAACCTACGAGCAGTACTTC. Protein sequence: CAIRGGGPKTYEQYF.

About this clone: Additional DNA sequences in this sample encode the identical CDR3. V and J are TRBV19 and TRBJ1-5, with D hard to call. The germline CDR1 and CDR2 sequences are LNHDA and SQIVND (reference sequence). The CDR3 has 14 amino acids. V was pared by 1 base and J by 0 bases, with 4 bases between. CDR3 nucleotides: TGTGCCAGTAGTATAGTCAATAGCAATCAGCCCCAGCATTTT. Translating it yields CASSIVNSNQPQHF.

V is TRBV5-6 and J is TRBJ1-1; possible D gene TRBD1, 6 bases. V was cut by 2 bases and J by 3 bases, with 17 bases left in between. The CDR3 runs 16 residues. The germline CDR1 and CDR2 sequences are SGHDT and YYEEEE. The CDR3 here is CASSLTQGPRDTEAFF. The CDR3 nucleotides read TGTGCCAGCAGCTTAACACAGGGCCCCAGGGACACTGAAGCTTTCTTT.

This rearrangement joins TRBV30 to TRBJ2-3, with D maybe TRBD2 (7 bases). From germline, CDR1 is GTSNPN and CDR2 SVGIG (reference sequence). CDR3 length: 16 residues. The germline V and J ends were trimmed by 2 bases and 0 bases, with 15 bases remaining between them. The CDR3 loop reads CAWSRPGGRSTDTQYF. CDR3 coding DNA: TGTGCCTGGAGTCGCCCGGGGGGCCGTAGCACAGATACGCAGTATTTT.

This sequence joins TRBV5-6 and TRBJ2-1; TRBD2 aligns across 13 bases. Germline values: CDR1 SGHDT, CDR2 YYEEEE. The CDR3 is made up of 16 amino acids. V dropped 5 bases and J dropped 9; count of bases not matched to a gene: 11. CDR3 nucleotides: TGTGCCAGCAGGGGAGGGACTAGCGGGAAATGGAGTGAGCAGTTCTTC. This gives the protein CASRGGTSGKWSEQFF.

This chain joins TRBV9 and TRBJ1-4; no clear D gene. Germline V gene data show CDR1 as SGDLS and CDR2 as YYNGEE. The V end lost 1 base, the J end lost 4 bases, and 11 bases lay between the germline ends. The CDR3 loop spans 15 amino acids. Written as DNA, the CDR3 is TGTGCCAGCAGCGTATCCCCAGACTTTAATGAAAAACTGTTTTTT. Translation: CASSVSPDFNEKLFF.

The rearrangement links TRBV30 to TRBJ1-6, with 7 positions matching TRBD1. Germline trimming cut 5 bases from V and 17 bases from J; bases unmatched to any gene: 15. Germline loops: CDR1 GTSNPN, CDR2 SVGIG (reference sequence). This CDR3 contains 13 residues. The CDR3 reads CAWSHSGTVTFHF. For the CDR3, the DNA is TGTGCCTGGTCCCATTCCGGGACAGTGACTTTCCACTTT.

The chain has TRBV4-3 and TRBJ1-2; 11 nucleotides line up with TRBD1. The V segment lost 0 bases and the J segment 7 bases; nucleotides outside the gene matches: 7. CDR3 length: 16 residues. Germline V gene lookup returns CDR1 LGHNA and CDR2 YSLEER. CDR3 sequence: CASSQDPGQGGFGYTF. The DNA of the CDR3 is TGCGCCAGCAGCCAAGACCCGGGACAGGGGGGATTTGGCTACACCTTC.

The J gene is TRBJ2-3, the V gene TRBV5-6, with TRBD2 matching over 7 bases. Per germline, CDR1 SGHDT and CDR2 YYEEEE. This CDR3 has 16 amino acids. Trimming removed 5 bases from V and 4 bases from J; junction bases left unmatched: 13. The CDR3 is CASRGEGRGGPDTQYF. The CDR3 DNA is TGTGCCAGCAGGGGGGAGGGCCGGGGTGGCCCAGATACGCAGTATTTT. Drawing the rest from reference TRBV5-6 and TRBJ2-3, the complete variable domain is DAGVTQSPTHLIKTRGQQVTLRCSPKSGHDTVSWYQQALGQGPQFIFQYYEEEERQRGNFPDRFSGHQFPNYSSELNVNALLLGDSALYLCASRGEGRGGPDTQYFGPGTRLTVL.

V is TRBV9 and J is TRBJ2-1; D is ambiguous. Germline V gene sequence: CDR1 SGDLS, CDR2 YYNGEE. Trimming took 0 bases from V and 6 from J, leaving 10 bases between them. CDR3 length: 14 amino acids. DNA for the CDR3: TGTGCCAGCAGCGTAGGTACAGAAGGCAATGAGCAGTTCTTC. Encoded protein: CASSVGTEGNEQFF.

The chain is built from TRBV29-1 and TRBJ1-2; D possibly corresponds to TRBD1 (5 bases). In germline, CDR1 is SQVTM, CDR2 ANQGSEA. V was cut by 2 bases and J by 7 bases, with 11 bases left in between. The CDR3 runs 12 residues. CDR3 amino acids: CSVERQGSGYTF. In DNA, the CDR3 is TGCAGCGTTGAAAGGCAGGGCTCTGGCTACACCTTC.

The table lists this clone with a few counts. The chain has TRBV7-9 and TRBJ2-3; tentative D call: TRBD1 (6 bases). The V end lost 1 base, the J end lost 1 base, and 6 bases lay between the germline ends. Germline V gives CDR1 SEHNR, CDR2 FQNEAQ (reference sequence). This CDR3 has 14 amino acids. CDR3 DNA: TGTGCCAGCAGCTTAGACAGGGGCACAGATACGCAGTATTTT. This encodes CASSLDRGTDTQYF. Full variable domain (missing parts from reference TRBV7-9 and TRBJ2-3): DTGVSQNPRHKITKRGQNVTFRCDPISEHNRLYWYRQTLGQGPEFLTYFQNEAQLEKSRLLSDRFSAERPKGSFSTLEIQRTEQGDSAMYLCASSLDRGTDTQYFGPGTRLTVL.

The J gene is TRBJ2-3, the V gene TRBV12-5; maybe TRBD2 (6 bases). V lost 5 bases, J lost 1 base, and 7 bases lay in between. Germline loops: CDR1 LGHNT, CDR2 FRNRAP. The CDR3 sequence is 13 residues long. This chain's CDR3 is CASGRGGTDTQYF. The CDR3 nucleotides read TGTGCTAGTGGTCGCGGGGGCACAGATACGCAGTATTTT. Together with reference TRBV12-5 and TRBJ2-3, the CDR3 gives the full variable domain: DARVTQTPRHKVTEMGQEVTMRCQPILGHNTVFWYRQTMMQGLELLAYFRNRAPLDDSGMPKDRFSAEMPDATLATLKIQPSEPRDSAVYFCASGRGGTDTQYFGPGTRLTVL.

Only one count was recorded for this clone. V usage is TRBV6-5 and J usage is TRBJ1-1; no definite D call. The V gene lost 2 bases and the J gene lost 4 bases, with 8 bases spanning the gap. CDR1 and CDR2 from the germline V gene are MNHEY and SVGAGI. The CDR3 is 13 residues long. The CDR3 DNA sequence: TGTGCCAGCAGTTACCTGGGCAGCACTGAAGCTTTCTTT. It translates to CASSYLGSTEAFF.

J is TRBJ1-2 and V is TRBV19, with D perhaps matching TRBD1 (6 bases). Germline CDR1 LNHDA, CDR2 SQIVND (reference sequence). With 3 bases removed from V and 6 bases from J, the gap between germline ends came to 11 bases. This CDR3 region has 13 residues. Written as DNA, the CDR3 is TGTGCCAGTAGTATCACGGGGGGCAATGGCTACACCTTC. Translating gives CASSITGGNGYTF.

This clone is a singleton in its sample. V and J are TRBV7-2 and TRBJ2-1; possibly TRBD2 for D (6 bases). Germline V CDR1 and CDR2: SGHTA, FQGNSA. There are 14 residues in the CDR3. Trimming removed 7 bases at V and 4 bases at J, with 14 bases between. The CDR3 here is CASIGSPSYNEQFF. The CDR3 nucleotides read TGTGCCAGCATCGGGAGCCCCTCGTACAATGAGCAGTTCTTC.

The chain joins TRBV6-5 to TRBJ1-1; D unclear. CDR3 length: 14 residues. CDR1 is MNHEY and CDR2 is SVGAGI in the germline V gene. The V end was cut by 8 bases, the J end by 2 bases, with 15 bases between. CDR3 in DNA: TGTGCCAGCCTTCCCCCGGGTTTAAACACTGAAGCTTTCTTT. It encodes CASLPPGLNTEAFF.

The chain recombines TRBV27 with TRBJ2-7; 15 nucleotides align to TRBD2. The CDR3 extends over 15 amino acids. The V and J ends lost 5 bases and 5 bases, in that order; junction bases with no gene match: 4. Germline loops: CDR1 MNHEY, CDR2 SMNVEV (reference sequence). The CDR3 nucleotides are TGTGCCAGCAGTCGGGGGACTAGCGGGAGGAACGAGCAGTACTTC. Its protein product is CASSRGTSGRNEQYF.

The chain recombines TRBV7-8 with TRBJ2-3; 12 bases line up with TRBD2. The V and J ends lost 5 bases and 4 bases, in that order; junction bases with no gene match: 7. There are 16 residues in the CDR3. The V gene's germline CDR1 is SGHVS and CDR2 FQNEAQ. The CDR3, as DNA: TGTGCCAGCAGCCCAAGACTAGCGGGAGTTGCAGATACGCAGTATTTT. This encodes CASSPRLAGVADTQYF.

The chain couples TRBV30 to TRBJ1-3; no clear D gene. Trimming cost V 2 bases and J 1 base, with 6 bases left between them. This CDR3 spans 13 amino acids. The germline CDR1 and CDR2 sequences are GTSNPN and SVGIG (reference sequence). The CDR3 nucleotides are TGTGCCTGGAGTACGGGGTCTGGAAACACCATATATTTT. Protein product: CAWSTGSGNTIYF.

The chain joins TRBV5-4 to TRBJ2-1, with TRBD2 matching over 12 bases. The ends lost 4 bases at V and 8 bases at J; junction bases unmatched: 4. The germline CDR1 and CDR2 sequences are SGHNT and YYREEE (reference sequence). The CDR3 covers 14 residues. Written as DNA, the CDR3 is TGTGCCAGCAGCCGACTAGCGGGGGATGATGAGCAGTTCTTC. Protein product: CASSRLAGDDEQFF.

The CDR3 nucleotides read TGTGCCAGTAGTATCGGGAGCTCCTACAATGAGCAGTTCTTC. Residues: CASSIGSSYNEQFF. The V gene is TRBV19, the J gene TRBJ2-1; possibly TRBD2 for D (6 bases). This CDR3 region has 14 residues. CDR1 is LNHDA, CDR2 SQIVND, per germline (reference sequence). Trimming took off 3 bases at V and 0 bases at J, with 6 bases between the two ends.

The V and J genes are TRBV2 and TRBJ1-2; TRBD1 aligns across 10 bases. Germline CDR1 and CDR2: SNHLY and FYNNEI. This CDR3 comprises 13 residues. V lost 5 bases and J lost 7; bases outside the gene matches: 4. In DNA form, the CDR3 reads TGTGCCAGCAGTACAGACAGGGGGCTTGGCTACACCTTC. Encoded protein: CASSTDRGLGYTF.

The gene calls are TRBV7-9 and TRBJ1-1, with D maybe TRBD1 (5 bases). Looked up from germline, CDR1 is SEHNR and CDR2 is FQNEAQ (reference sequence). This CDR3 contains 14 residues. Trimming left V 0 bases short and J 5 bases short, with 10 bases between. The CDR3 sequence is CASSLAGRATEAFF. CDR3 bases: TGTGCCAGCAGCTTAGCTGGCAGGGCTACTGAAGCTTTCTTT. The full variable domain, in which reference TRBV7-9 and TRBJ1-1 provide the parts outside the CDR3, is DTGVSQNPRHKITKRGQNVTFRCDPISEHNRLYWYRQTLGQGPEFLTYFQNEAQLEKSRLLSDRFSAERPKGSFSTLEIQRTEQGDSAMYLCASSLAGRATEAFFGQGTRLTVV.